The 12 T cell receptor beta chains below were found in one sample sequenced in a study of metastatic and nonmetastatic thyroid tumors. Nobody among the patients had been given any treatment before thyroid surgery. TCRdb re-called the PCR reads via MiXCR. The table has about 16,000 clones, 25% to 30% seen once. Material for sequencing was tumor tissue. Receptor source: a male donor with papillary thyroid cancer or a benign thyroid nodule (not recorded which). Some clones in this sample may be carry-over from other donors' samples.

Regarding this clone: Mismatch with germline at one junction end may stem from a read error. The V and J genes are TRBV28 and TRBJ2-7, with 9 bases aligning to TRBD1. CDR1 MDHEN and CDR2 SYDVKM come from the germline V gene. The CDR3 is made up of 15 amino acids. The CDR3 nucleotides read TGTGACAGCAGTTCGGCCGGGACAGGGCACCACGAGCAGTACTTC. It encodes CDSSSAGTGHHEQYF. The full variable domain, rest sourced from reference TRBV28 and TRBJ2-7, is DVKVTQSSRYLVKRTGEKVFLECVQDMDHENMFWYRQDPGLGLRLIYFSYDVKMKEKGDIPEGYSVSREKKERFSLILESASTNQTSMYLCDSSSAGTGHHEQYFGPGTRLTVT.

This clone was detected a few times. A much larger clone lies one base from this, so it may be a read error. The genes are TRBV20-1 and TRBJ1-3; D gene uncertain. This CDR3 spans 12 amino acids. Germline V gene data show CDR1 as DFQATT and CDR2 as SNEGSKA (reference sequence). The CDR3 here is CSARDMRNTTYF. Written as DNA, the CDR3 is TGCAGTGCTAGAGATATGCGAAACACCACATATTTT.

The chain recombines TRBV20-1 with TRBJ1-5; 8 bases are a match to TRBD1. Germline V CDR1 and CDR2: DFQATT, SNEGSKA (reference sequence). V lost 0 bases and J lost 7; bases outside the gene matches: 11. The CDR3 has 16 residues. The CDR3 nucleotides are TGCAGTGCTAGAGACCCGGACAGGGCTTACTCGCAGCCCCAGCATTTT. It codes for CSARDPDRAYSQPQHF.

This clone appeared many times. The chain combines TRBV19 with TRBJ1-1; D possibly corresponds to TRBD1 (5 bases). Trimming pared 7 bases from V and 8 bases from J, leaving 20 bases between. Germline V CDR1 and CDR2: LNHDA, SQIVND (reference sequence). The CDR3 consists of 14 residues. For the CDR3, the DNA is TGTGCCAGTATCCGTTGGGGCGGGAGCACCGAAGCTTTCTTT. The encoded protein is CASIRWGGSTEAFF.

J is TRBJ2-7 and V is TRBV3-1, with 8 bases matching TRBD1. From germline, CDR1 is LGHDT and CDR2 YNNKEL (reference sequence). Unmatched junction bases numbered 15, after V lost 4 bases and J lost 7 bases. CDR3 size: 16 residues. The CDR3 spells CASSLGAGQGAWEQYF. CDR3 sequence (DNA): TGTGCCAGCAGCCTCGGGGCGGGGCAGGGGGCTTGGGAGCAGTACTTC.

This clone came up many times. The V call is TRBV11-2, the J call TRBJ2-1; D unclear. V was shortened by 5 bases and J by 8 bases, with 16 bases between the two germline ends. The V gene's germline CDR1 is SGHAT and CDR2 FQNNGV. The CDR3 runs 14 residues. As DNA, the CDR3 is TGTGCCAGCAGCACCCTGAAAGGGATCTATGAGCAGTTCTTC. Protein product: CASSTLKGIYEQFF.

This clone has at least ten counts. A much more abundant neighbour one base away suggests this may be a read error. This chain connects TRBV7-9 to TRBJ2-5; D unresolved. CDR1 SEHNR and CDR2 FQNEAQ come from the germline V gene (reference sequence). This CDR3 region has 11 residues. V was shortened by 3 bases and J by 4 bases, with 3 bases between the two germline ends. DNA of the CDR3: TGTGCCAGCAGCTTCATAGAGACCCAGTACTTC. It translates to CASSFIETQYF.

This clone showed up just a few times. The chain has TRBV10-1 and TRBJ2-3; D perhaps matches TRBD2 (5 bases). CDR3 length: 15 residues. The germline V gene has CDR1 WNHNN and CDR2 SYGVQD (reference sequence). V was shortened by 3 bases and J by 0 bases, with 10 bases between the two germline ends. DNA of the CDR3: TGCGCCAGCAGTGATTACGGGGATAGCACAGATACGCAGTATTTT. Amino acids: CASSDYGDSTDTQYF.

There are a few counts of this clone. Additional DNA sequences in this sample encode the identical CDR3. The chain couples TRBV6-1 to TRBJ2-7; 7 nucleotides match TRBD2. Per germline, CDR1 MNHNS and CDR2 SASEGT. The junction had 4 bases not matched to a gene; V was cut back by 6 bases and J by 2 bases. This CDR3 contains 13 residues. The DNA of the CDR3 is TGTGCCAGCAGACTAGGGACTACCTACGAGCAGTACTTC. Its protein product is CASRLGTTYEQYF.

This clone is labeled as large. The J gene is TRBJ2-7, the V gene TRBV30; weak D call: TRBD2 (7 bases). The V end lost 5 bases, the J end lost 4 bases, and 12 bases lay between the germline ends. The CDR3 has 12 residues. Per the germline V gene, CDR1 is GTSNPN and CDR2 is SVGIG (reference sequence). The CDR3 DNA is TGTGCCTGGGGGGGGGCGGCATACGAGCAGTACTTC. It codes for CAWGGAAYEQYF.

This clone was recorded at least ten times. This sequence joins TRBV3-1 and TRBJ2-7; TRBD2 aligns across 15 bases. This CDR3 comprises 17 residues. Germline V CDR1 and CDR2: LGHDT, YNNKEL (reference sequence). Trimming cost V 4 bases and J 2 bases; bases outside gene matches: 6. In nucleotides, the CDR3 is TGTGCCAGCAGCCCACGGGGACTAGCGGGAGGTGCCTACGAGCAGTACTTC. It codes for CASSPRGLAGGAYEQYF.

The DNA of the CDR3 is TGTGCCAGCAGCTTCAGGGGGCTGGTCGAGCAGTACTTC. It is translated as CASSFRGLVEQYF. The V and J genes are TRBV5-6 and TRBJ2-7; 8 bases fit TRBD1. This CDR3 is built from 13 residues. Losses at the gene ends were 2 bases for V and 6 bases for J; bases not matched to a gene: 4. Germline CDR1 SGHDT, CDR2 YYEEEE.